These 10 T cell receptor beta chains were all obtained from the same sample, sequenced in a study of T-cell reconstitution after alpha-beta-depleted transplantation in children. It was with unique molecular identifiers that the TCRbeta library was prepared. TCRdb re-called the PCR reads through MiXCR, storing one row per CDR3 protein. This repertoire shows nearly 400,000 distinct CDR3 sequences, roughly 20% found once; its top ten account for less than 4.5%. Here the sequenced sample was PBMCs from the stem cell graft donor, taken from the stem cell graft. The receptor set was obtained from a human donor who donated a stem cell graft to a child with acute myeloid leukemia.

This chain joins TRBV12-3 or TRBV12-4 and TRBJ2-7, with 8 bases identical to TRBD2. V shed 5 bases, J shed 2 bases, and the junction held 8 bases outside the gene matches. CDR3 size: 15 residues. The CDR3 reads CASSTQAGVTYEQYF. The CDR3 DNA follows: TGTGCCAGCAGTACCCAAGCGGGAGTCACCTACGAGCAGTACTTC.

The chain carries TRBV15 and TRBJ1-5; 9 bases map to TRBD1. The CDR3 runs to 14 residues. Germline trimming cut 2 bases from V and 8 bases from J; bases unmatched to any gene: 4. The germline V gene encodes CDR1 LNHNV and CDR2 YYDKDF (reference sequence). In nucleotides, the CDR3 is TGTGCCACCAGCAGAACAGGGGGCGGGAAGCCCCAGCATTTT. Protein product: CATSRTGGGKPQHF.

The V gene is TRBV20-1, the J gene TRBJ1-4, with a tentative D call TRBD1 (5 bases). The CDR3 is 16 amino acids. Trimming cost V 2 bases and J 4 bases, with 17 bases left between them. CDR1 is DFQATT, CDR2 SNEGSKA, per germline (reference sequence). Here the CDR3 reads CSARLGTGAYNEKLFF. The DNA of the CDR3 is TGCAGTGCTAGACTCGGGACTGGGGCATATAATGAAAAACTGTTTTTT.

This clonotype turned up a few times. The gene calls are TRBV28 and TRBJ2-7; the match to TRBD2 covers 8 bases. CDR3 size: 15 residues. Trimming at V came to 3 bases and at J to 0 bases, leaving 4 bases not matched to a gene. Germline V gene sequence: CDR1 MDHEN, CDR2 SYDVKM. CDR3 residues: CASSFEREPSYEQYF. The CDR3 region has the DNA TGTGCCAGCAGTTTTGAGCGGGAGCCCTCCTACGAGCAGTACTTC.

This clonotype was counted at least ten times. The genes are TRBV12-3 or TRBV12-4 and TRBJ1-5; possible D gene TRBD1, 5 bases. Between the trimmed V and J ends, which lost 2 bases and 7 bases, there was a span of 6 bases. The CDR3 length is 12 residues. CDR3 nucleotides: TGTGCCAGCAGTTTACAGGGCCAGCCCCAGCATTTT. Translated, it gives CASSLQGQPQHF.

This clonotype was counted many times. The V call is TRBV29-1, the J call TRBJ1-1; D is unclear. The CDR3 is 11 residues long. Germline CDR1 is SQVTM and CDR2 is ANQGSEA. V was pared by 4 bases and J by 5 bases, with 8 bases between. This CDR3 reads CSVGWATEAFF. The CDR3 nucleotides read TGCAGCGTTGGTTGGGCAACTGAAGCTTTCTTT.

This clonotype has a handful of counts. The CDR3 here is CSARSSLRNEQFF. The DNA for the CDR3 is TGCAGTGCTAGATCCTCATTAAGGAATGAGCAGTTCTTC. The V and J genes are TRBV20-1 and TRBJ2-1; D ambiguous. Germline V CDR1 and CDR2: DFQATT, SNEGSKA (reference sequence). CDR3 length: 13 amino acids. Trimming took 2 bases from V and 7 from J, leaving 12 bases between them.

This clonotype appeared a few times. The chain employs TRBV29-1 and TRBJ1-5; no reliable D call. The germline CDR1 and CDR2 sequences are SQVTM and ANQGSEA. This CDR3 has 14 amino acids. Deletions cut 4 bases from V and 0 bases from J, with 10 bases between. The CDR3 region is CSVVLTDSNQPQHF. DNA for the CDR3: TGCAGCGTTGTGCTGACGGATAGCAATCAGCCCCAGCATTTT.

This clonotype has just a few counts. V usage is TRBV7-9 and J usage is TRBJ1-1, with D unresolved. The CDR3 consists of 15 residues. CDR1 and CDR2 from the germline V gene are SEHNR and FQNEAQ (reference sequence). The V end lost 1 base, the J end lost 1 base, and 10 bases lay between the germline ends. The CDR3 region has the DNA TGTGCCAGCAGCTTAGGCACACACTCGAACACTGAAGCTTTCTTT. It yields the protein CASSLGTHSNTEAFF.

The sample holds a few counts of this clonotype. The chain recombines TRBV6-5 with TRBJ1-4; 9 nucleotides match TRBD1. The CDR3 loop spans 14 amino acids. After removal of 4 bases from V and 14 bases from J, the junction contained 11 bases not matched to a gene. The germline gives CDR1 MNHEY, CDR2 SVGAGI. The CDR3 loop is CASSSQQPGQGLFF. CDR3 coding DNA: TGTGCCAGCAGTTCCCAACAACCGGGACAGGGTCTGTTTTTT.